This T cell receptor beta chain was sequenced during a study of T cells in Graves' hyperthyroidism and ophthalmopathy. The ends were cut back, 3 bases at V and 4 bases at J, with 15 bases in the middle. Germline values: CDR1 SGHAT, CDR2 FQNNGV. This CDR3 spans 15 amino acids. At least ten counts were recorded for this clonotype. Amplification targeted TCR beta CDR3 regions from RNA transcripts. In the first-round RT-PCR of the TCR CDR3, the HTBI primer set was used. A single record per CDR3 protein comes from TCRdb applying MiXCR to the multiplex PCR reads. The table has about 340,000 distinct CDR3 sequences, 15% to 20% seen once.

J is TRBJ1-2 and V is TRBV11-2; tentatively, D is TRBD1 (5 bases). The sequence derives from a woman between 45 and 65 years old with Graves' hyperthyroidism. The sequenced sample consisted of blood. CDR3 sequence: CASSLVILGGYGYTF. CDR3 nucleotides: TGTGCCAGCAGCTTGGTGATTCTCGGGGGCTATGGCTACACCTTC.